Presented here are 26 T cell receptor beta chains from one specimen sequenced in a study of T cells in Graves' hyperthyroidism and ophthalmopathy. RNA transcripts gave rise to amplified TCR beta CDR3 regions. Initially, a first-round RT-PCR of the TCR CDR3 employed the HTBI primer set. MiXCR was run by TCRdb on the multiplex PCR reads, yielding one entry per CDR3 protein. Of approximately 700,000 distinct CDR3 sequences detected, 40% to 55% appear once; the ten largest clones hold under 8%. Sequenced input: peripheral blood or thyroid tissue (not recorded which). The receptors originated from an adult man with Graves' disease, either hyperthyroidism or ophthalmopathy (not recorded which).

This clonotype was detected ten times or more. This chain uses TRBV7-9 with TRBJ2-2; unclear D gene. Trimming shortened V by 3 bases and J by 0 bases, and 5 bases separated the two germline ends. The CDR3 runs to 14 residues. Germline assignment: CDR1 SEHNR and CDR2 FQNEAQ (reference sequence). The CDR3 coding sequence is TGTGCCAGCAGCTTTTCCGCGAACACCGGGGAGCTGTTTTTT. It encodes CASSFSANTGELFF.

There are many counts of this clonotype. J is TRBJ1-2 and V is TRBV7-9, with TRBD1 as a possible D gene (5 bases). Trimming took 5 bases from V and 7 from J, leaving 23 bases between them. In germline, CDR1 is SEHNR, CDR2 FQNEAQ (reference sequence). This CDR3 comprises 16 residues. CDR3 in DNA: TGTGCCAGCAGCCCCCAACTCCCGGGGCTTAACGGTGGCTACACCTTC. Amino acid sequence: CASSPQLPGLNGGYTF.

The V and J genes are TRBV7-9 and TRBJ1-1; the D gene is possibly TRBD1 (6 bases). Germline loops: CDR1 SEHNR, CDR2 FQNEAQ (reference sequence). The CDR3 is 14 amino acids. Deletions cut 5 bases from V and 6 bases from J, with 16 bases between. The CDR3 sequence: CASSREQGRAEAFF. The DNA of the CDR3 is TGTGCCAGCAGCCGTGAACAGGGAAGGGCTGAAGCTTTCTTT.

This clonotype was seen a handful of times. The V gene is TRBV7-8, the J gene TRBJ2-7; TRBD1 is a possible D gene (5 bases). Germline assignment: CDR1 SGHVS and CDR2 FQNEAQ. Trimming took off 1 base at V and 3 bases at J, with 16 bases between the two ends. This CDR3 is built from 16 residues. The CDR3 region has the DNA TGTGCCAGCAGCTTAGTTGGGAAAGACAGAGACTACGAGCAGTACTTC. As protein: CASSLVGKDRDYEQYF. The whole variable domain, remainder taken from reference TRBV7-8 and TRBJ2-7, is GAGVSQSPRYKVAKRGQDVALRCDPISGHVSLFWYQQALGQGPEFLTYFQNEAQLDKSGLPSDRFFAERPEGSVSTLKIQRTQQEDSAVYLCASSLVGKDRDYEQYFGPGTRLTVT.

J is TRBJ1-2 and V is TRBV7-3; D remains unclear. The CDR3 extends over 15 amino acids. With 4 bases removed from V and 1 base from J, the gap between germline ends came to 13 bases. Looked up from germline, CDR1 is SGHTA and CDR2 is FQGTGA. In DNA form, the CDR3 reads TGTGCCAGCAGCTCCTTCCCGTCCCTTAACTATGGCTACACCTTC. Translated, it gives CASSSFPSLNYGYTF.

This chain uses TRBV10-3 with TRBJ2-7; possibly TRBD2 for D (5 bases). Trimming left V 5 bases short and J 6 bases short, with 11 bases between. The CDR3 is made up of 12 amino acids. CDR1 ENHRY and CDR2 SYGVKD come from the germline V gene. For the CDR3, the DNA is TGTGCCATCAGTCCCCAGACTATCGAGCAGTACTTC. Translating it yields CAISPQTIEQYF.

As for this clonotype: Because it lacks the conserved phenylalanine or tryptophan at the end, this CDR3 is likely a read error. Written as DNA, the CDR3 is TGCGCCAGCAAGTCTCCAAGCCCCTACGAGCAGTACCTC. Translation gives CASKSPSPYEQYL. The rearrangement uses TRBV5-1 and TRBJ2-7; D is uncertain. Germline values: CDR1 SGHRS, CDR2 YFSETQ. V lost 6 bases and J lost 2, with 12 bases in between. This CDR3 spans 13 amino acids.

In the case of this clonotype: This may stem from a read error, because a much larger clone lies one nucleotide away. The J gene is TRBJ2-5, the V gene TRBV7-8, with 8 nucleotides matching TRBD1. Germline V CDR1 and CDR2: SGHVS, FQNEAQ. With 6 bases clipped from V and 3 bases from J, the junction kept 6 bases outside the gene matches. The CDR3 consists of 14 residues. Here the CDR3 reads CASSSDRGKETQYF. DNA for the CDR3: TGTGCCAGCAGTTCCGACAGGGGCAAAGAGACCCAGTACTTC.

The DNA of the CDR3 is TGTGCCAGCAGCTTAGTCCCAGGGACTTCGCCAGCTTTCTTT. It translates to CASSLVPGTSPAFF. The J gene is TRBJ1-1, the V gene TRBV7-4, with D possibly TRBD1 on 5 matching bases. V was cut by 1 base and J by 10 bases, with 16 bases left in between. The CDR3 consists of 14 residues. Looked up from germline, CDR1 is SGHVT and CDR2 is SQSDAQ.

Worth noting for this clonotype: One base away lies a much larger clone, so this may be a sequencing read error. The chain carries TRBV11-2 and TRBJ1-4; no clear D gene. Looked up from germline, CDR1 is SGHAT and CDR2 is FQNNGV. Trimming took off 6 bases at V and 6 bases at J, with 8 bases between the two ends. CDR3 length: 12 residues. The chain's CDR3 is CASSFGDEKLFF. In DNA, the CDR3 is TGTGCCAGCAGTTTTGGGGATGAAAAACTGTTTTTT.

The V and J genes are TRBV7-2 and TRBJ2-6; D gene uncertain. Trimming removed 5 bases at V and 4 bases at J, with 6 bases between. The germline V gene has CDR1 SGHTA and CDR2 FQGNSA. This CDR3 region has 13 residues. In DNA, the CDR3 is TGTGCCAGCAGCCCTGTCGGGGCCAACGTCCTGACTTTC. This encodes CASSPVGANVLTF.

The chain couples TRBV20-1 to TRBJ1-2; 8 bases match TRBD1. Germline V gives CDR1 DFQATT, CDR2 SNEGSKA (reference sequence). The CDR3 runs to 13 residues. V trimming: 5 bases; J trimming: 2 bases; junction bases outside the gene matches: 4. CDR3 sequence (DNA): TGCAGTGCTGCGCGGACAGGGAACTATGGCTACACCTTC. Translation gives CSAARTGNYGYTF.

The rearrangement links TRBV24-1 to TRBJ2-7; D remains ambiguous. Germline V gene sequence: CDR1 KGHDR, CDR2 SFDVKD. The CDR3 loop spans 14 amino acids. V lost 3 bases, J lost 2 bases, and 10 bases lay in between. The CDR3 loop is CATSDPGLAYEQYF. The CDR3 coding sequence is TGTGCCACCAGTGATCCGGGCCTCGCCTACGAGCAGTACTTC.

The DNA for the CDR3 is TGTGCCAGCAGTTTTGGGACAGGGGCCACTCAGCCCCAGCATTTT. Amino acids: CASSFGTGATQPQHF. The rearrangement links TRBV2 to TRBJ1-5; the match to TRBD1 covers 10 bases. Per germline, CDR1 SNHLY and CDR2 FYNNEI. Germline trimming cut 5 bases from V and 6 bases from J; bases unmatched to any gene: 7. This CDR3 has 15 amino acids.

Worth noting for this clonotype: A read error may explain this, as a much larger clone is one base away. The CDR3 sequence: CSAREREGFGTQYF. The CDR3 DNA sequence: TGCAGTGCTAGAGAGCGGGAGGGCTTCGGGACCCAGTACTTC. The chain has TRBV20-1 and TRBJ2-5; 9 nucleotides match TRBD2. Unmatched junction bases numbered 6, after V lost 0 bases and J lost 7 bases. CDR3 length equals 14 residues. Germline lookup yields CDR1 DFQATT and CDR2 SNEGSKA (reference sequence).

For this clonotype: A single base separates this from a much larger clone, so it may be a read error. The J gene is TRBJ1-4, the V gene TRBV7-6; D unresolved. The CDR3 is 14 amino acids. Germline CDR1 reads SGHVS; CDR2 reads FNYEAQ. Here the CDR3 DNA reads TGTGTCAGCAGCCTACGGCCTTGGGGTGAAAAACTGTTTTTT. It translates to CVSSLRPWGEKLFF.

This clonotype was observed many times. The chain is built from TRBV2 and TRBJ2-7; no definite D call. The CDR3 contains 13 residues. Between the trimmed V and J ends, which lost 2 bases and 4 bases, there was a span of 9 bases. CDR1 and CDR2 (germline): SNHLY, FYNNEI. CDR3 sequence: CASSERGEYEQYF. CDR3 DNA sequence: TGTGCCAGCAGTGAACGAGGAGAGTACGAGCAGTACTTC.

This clonotype occurred many times. The chain recombines TRBV20-1 with TRBJ2-5; 10 bases map to TRBD2. Germline V gene sequence: CDR1 DFQATT, CDR2 SNEGSKA (reference sequence). Trimming cost V 5 bases and J 4 bases; bases outside gene matches: 7. The CDR3 is 14 residues long. The CDR3 loop reads CSALGLAVGETQYF. CDR3 nucleotide sequence: TGCAGTGCTCTCGGACTAGCGGTCGGAGAGACCCAGTACTTC.

In its sample, this clonotype was seen many times. The chain carries TRBV7-9 and TRBJ1-1; maybe TRBD1 (6 bases). The V and J ends lost 1 base and 4 bases respectively, with 10 bases between them. Per germline, CDR1 SEHNR and CDR2 FQNEAQ (reference sequence). This CDR3 has 14 residues. This CDR3 reads CASSLVGGSTEAFF. DNA for the CDR3: TGTGCCAGCAGCTTAGTGGGGGGCTCCACTGAAGCTTTCTTT.

The rearrangement links TRBV24-1 to TRBJ1-3; 8 nucleotides align to TRBD1. Germline V gene data show CDR1 as KGHDR and CDR2 as SFDVKD. This CDR3 has 15 residues. With V trimmed by 2 bases and J by 4 bases, 3 bases remained unmatched. The chain's CDR3 is CATSDSTGAGNTIYF. The CDR3 region has the DNA TGTGCCACCAGTGATTCGACAGGGGCAGGAAACACCATATATTTT.

V and J are TRBV19 and TRBJ1-2; the D is unclear. Looked up from germline, CDR1 is LNHDA and CDR2 is SQIVND (reference sequence). This CDR3 is built from 14 residues. The germline V and J ends were trimmed by 5 bases and 4 bases, with 14 bases remaining between them. The CDR3 coding sequence is TGTGCCAGTAGTTATAGGGTTGCAGTCTATGGCTACACCTTC. This codes for CASSYRVAVYGYTF.

This clonotype was recorded many times. This rearrangement joins TRBV20-1 to TRBJ2-7, with no clear D. Trimming took 5 bases from V and 0 from J, leaving 11 bases between them. Germline V gives CDR1 DFQATT, CDR2 SNEGSKA (reference sequence). CDR3 size: 13 residues. DNA of the CDR3: TGCAGTGCTGTAAGCCCAACCTCCTACGAGCAGTACTTC. Its protein product is CSAVSPTSYEQYF.

The chain employs TRBV20-1 and TRBJ2-3; no clear D gene. This CDR3 has 15 residues. V was pared by 0 bases and J by 0 bases, with 10 bases between. The germline CDR1 and CDR2 sequences are DFQATT and SNEGSKA (reference sequence). The CDR3 is CSARDETRSTDTQYF. DNA for the CDR3: TGCAGTGCTAGAGATGAGACGCGGAGCACAGATACGCAGTATTTT.

This clonotype was picked up a small number of times. The chain links TRBV7-9 to TRBJ1-1; tentative D call: TRBD1 (6 bases). Germline values: CDR1 SEHNR, CDR2 FQNEAQ (reference sequence). The CDR3 is 12 amino acids. DNA for the CDR3: TGTGAAGTTTCGGACAGAAGTAATGAAGCTTTCTTT. Translating gives CEVSDRSNEAFF.

The rearrangement uses TRBV5-1 and TRBJ2-7; 7 nucleotides line up with TRBD1. V lost 6 bases to trimming and J lost 5 bases; unmatched junction nucleotides: 11. The germline gives CDR1 SGHRS, CDR2 YFSETQ. The CDR3 totals 14 residues. The CDR3 nucleotides read TGCGCCAGCACTCGGACAGGACACGCAGACGAGCAGTACTTC. Protein sequence: CASTRTGHADEQYF.

This clonotype was seen a handful of times. The chain employs TRBV9 and TRBJ2-7; possibly TRBD2 for D (6 bases). The V gene lost 5 bases and the J gene lost 5 bases, with 26 bases spanning the gap. This CDR3 is 17 amino acids long. The V gene's germline CDR1 is SGDLS and CDR2 YYNGEE. CDR3 amino acids: CASSYDARDAERDEQYF. The CDR3 DNA sequence: TGTGCCAGCAGTTACGATGCAAGGGACGCCGAGCGGGACGAGCAGTACTTC.